This T cell receptor beta chain came from a study of blood T cell repertoires in COVID-19. Turning to the study itself: The United States, Italy and Spain provided the acute and convalescent COVID-19 samples. Sources were T cells, B-cell-depleted T cells, or PBMCs; the material itself was cDNA or gDNA.

The CDR3 contains 14 residues. Germline assignment: CDR1 SGHAT and CDR2 FQDESV (reference sequence). The V end lost 1 base, the J end lost 3 bases, and 10 bases lay between the germline ends. Per the original methods: Amplification from reference gene primers served as the basis for estimated nucleated cell counts. Profiled with immunoSEQ multiplex PCR; TCRdb holds only in-frame clones, not every one. V, J and clone size are taken as reported in that table, and D and trimming were inferred from the DNA itself. The data show around 100,000 clones, about 80% seen once. The sample consisted of peripheral blood. The chain carries TRBV11-1 and TRBJ2-7; the D gene is possibly TRBD1 (5 bases). The TCR originated in an older woman with acute or convalescent COVID-19. The CDR3 loop reads CASSLEDRGYEQYF. CDR3 nucleotides: TGTGCCAGCAGCTTAGAAGACAGAGGCTACGAGCAGTACTTC.